The clone carrying this TCR beta chain was counted ten times or more. Arm-PCR of CDR3 regions and iRepertoire HTBI primers were used to build TCR beta libraries. Via MiXCR, TCRdb re-called the multiplex PCR reads, giving one row per CDR3 protein. The table records approximately 310,000 distinct CDR3 sequences, roughly 18% of them present only once. The sample comes from a study of regulatory T cells in long-lasting Graves disease. Time point: newly diagnosed GD, antithyroid drugs for less than 3 months. PBMCs provided the RNA from which the TCR library was made. The source is a female donor with Graves disease. The sample here was peripheral blood mononuclear cells (PBMCs), taken at new diagnosis, from a patient treated with antithyroid drugs.

CDR3 DNA sequence: TGTGCCAGCAGCCAAGGGGTGGTCTACGAGCAGTACTTC. Translated: CASSQGVVYEQYF. The chain recombines TRBV14 with TRBJ2-7; D is unclear. This CDR3 spans 13 amino acids. Trimming took 1 base from V and 3 from J, leaving 7 bases between them. Germline V CDR1 and CDR2: SGHDN, FVKESK.